This T cell receptor beta chain was sequenced in a study of post-analysis software for immune sequencing data. Overall study context: Clinical courses comprised relapsing-remitting, secondary progressive and progressive-relapsing multiple sclerosis.

The germline CDR1 and CDR2 sequences are SGHTA and FQGTGA. This CDR3 spans 14 amino acids. Study conclusions and caveats: A significant reduction in normalized Chao1 diversity was observed in multiple sclerosis patients versus controls. In patients, about 5 TRBV segments were more frequent than in controls, with TRBV5-6, TRBV5-1 and TRBV20-1 among them.

In this sample, this clonotype turned up a few times. The antigen is not known. The authors incorporated unique molecular identifiers into the TCR beta cDNA libraries. TCRdb passed the PCR reads through MiXCR, listing each CDR3 protein once. The sample holds hundreds of thousands of distinct CDR3 sequences, about 57% seen once. The genes are TRBV7-3 and TRBJ2-4, with D perhaps matching TRBD1 (5 bases). The end of the DNA fits TRBJ2-7 better, so the J call may be wrong. This TCR was sampled from a girl aged 10-17 years with multiple sclerosis. Sequencing was carried out using blood. The CDR3 here is CASSLTEGATEQYF. As DNA, the CDR3 is TGTGCCAGCAGCTTAACGGAAGGGGCGACCGAGCAGTACTTC.